This T cell receptor (beta chain) was profiled in a study of T-cell memory formation after mild COVID-19. Only a few counts were recorded for this clonotype. Its antigen is not identified. CDR1 LNHDA and CDR2 SQIVND come from the germline V gene (reference sequence). V trimming: 9 bases; J trimming: 4 bases; junction bases outside the gene matches: 1. The CDR3 contains 14 residues. 5'RACE primed from the constant segment yielded TCR alpha and TCR beta cDNA libraries bearing sample barcodes and UMIs. From the 5' RACE reads, TCRdb called clonotypes with MiXCR, one entry per CDR3 protein. The sample contains 120,000 or so distinct CDR3 sequences, about 17% of which appear only once. General study findings and limits: Some SARS-CoV-2-responding clones were already detected in memory before infection.

Sequenced sample: PBMCs or a T cell subset sorted from them (not recorded which). The chain links TRBV19 to TRBJ2-2; 14 nucleotides match TRBD2. This clonotype originated in an adult woman who had mild COVID-19 (a few samples of this study predate the infection). Cell type and time point are not known. Written as DNA, the CDR3 is TGTGCCAGCGGGACTAGCGGGAGCACCGGGGAGCTGTTTTTT. This gives the protein CASGTSGSTGELFF.